This TCR beta chain is drawn from a study of shared clonotypes between healthy human individuals. A CD45RA+ naive subset and a CD45RA-negative memory subset were split from CD4+ cells. Deep-level running was used for the assay. Profiled with immunoSEQ multiplex PCR; TCRdb holds only in-frame clones, not every one. The top ten clones hold 0.3% to 0.45% of a sample with over 2 million clones, around 92% of them seen once. What was sequenced was naive CD4+ T cells from PBMCs. Described subset: CD45RA+ positively selected. The receptor was isolated from a man in his late teens or twenties in good health. Some clones in this sample may be carry-over from other donors' samples.

The CDR3 reads CASSEVLRAGNTIYF. DNA of the CDR3: TGTGCCAGCAGTGAAGTTTTGAGGGCTGGAAACACCATATATTTT. The V gene is TRBV6-1, the J gene TRBJ1-3; no reliable D call. With 1 base removed from V and 2 bases from J, the gap between germline ends came to 9 bases. Germline CDR1 is MNHNS and CDR2 is SASEGT. The CDR3 has 15 residues.